The clone carrying this T cell receptor (beta chain) was recorded a few times. The antigen is not known. The sample is drawn from a study of T-cell memory formation after mild COVID-19. Germline trimming cut 7 bases from V and 7 bases from J; bases unmatched to any gene: 19. The CDR3 contains 17 residues. CDR1 MNHNY and CDR2 SVGAGI come from the germline V gene (reference sequence). General study results and limits: Among CD4+ contracting clones, most were CM and EM, and CD8+ ones EMRA.

Constant-segment primers were used for 5'RACE, and the resulting TCR alpha and TCR beta cDNA libraries carried sample barcodes and UMIs. TCRdb reprocessed the 5' RACE reads via MiXCR and lists one record per CDR3 protein. Among about 400,000 distinct CDR3 sequences listed, more than 20% were seen once. The TCR sequence derives from an adult woman who had mild COVID-19 (a few samples of this study predate the infection). Cell type and time point are not known. The chain has TRBV6-6 and TRBJ2-1; TRBD2 matches 7 bases. The sequenced sample was PBMCs or a T cell subset sorted from them (not recorded which). CDR3 DNA: TGTGCCAGCACTGAATCTGTGGGGAGGGCCGCCAGAAATGAGCAGTTCTTC. This gives the protein CASTESVGRAARNEQFF.